This TCR beta chain derives from a study of shared clonotypes between healthy human individuals. Findings of the study overall: Naive subsets tended to show greater estimated richness than memory subsets.

Here immunoSEQ multiplex PCR was the method, and the copy in TCRdb shows in-frame clones only, minus some. Of over 800,000 clones listed, approximately 92% are singletons. Naive CD8 cells lacked CD45RO, underwent positive selection for CCR7 and left out terminally differentiated effector memory CD45RA+ cells. About this clone: Its antigen is unidentified.

Sequencing was carried out using naive CD8+ T cells sorted from blood. This TCR was sampled from a man in his thirties or forties in good health.

The CDR3 DNA follows: TGTGCCAGCAGCTCAGGGGCGGGGTCTCCTAGCTATGGCTACACCTTC. Translation gives CASSSGAGSPSYGYTF. The chain links TRBV7-8 to TRBJ1-2; TRBD1 might be the D (6 bases). Germline CDR1 reads SGHVS; CDR2 reads FQNEAQ. CDR3 length: 16 residues. V lost 4 bases and J lost 4, with 19 bases in between.